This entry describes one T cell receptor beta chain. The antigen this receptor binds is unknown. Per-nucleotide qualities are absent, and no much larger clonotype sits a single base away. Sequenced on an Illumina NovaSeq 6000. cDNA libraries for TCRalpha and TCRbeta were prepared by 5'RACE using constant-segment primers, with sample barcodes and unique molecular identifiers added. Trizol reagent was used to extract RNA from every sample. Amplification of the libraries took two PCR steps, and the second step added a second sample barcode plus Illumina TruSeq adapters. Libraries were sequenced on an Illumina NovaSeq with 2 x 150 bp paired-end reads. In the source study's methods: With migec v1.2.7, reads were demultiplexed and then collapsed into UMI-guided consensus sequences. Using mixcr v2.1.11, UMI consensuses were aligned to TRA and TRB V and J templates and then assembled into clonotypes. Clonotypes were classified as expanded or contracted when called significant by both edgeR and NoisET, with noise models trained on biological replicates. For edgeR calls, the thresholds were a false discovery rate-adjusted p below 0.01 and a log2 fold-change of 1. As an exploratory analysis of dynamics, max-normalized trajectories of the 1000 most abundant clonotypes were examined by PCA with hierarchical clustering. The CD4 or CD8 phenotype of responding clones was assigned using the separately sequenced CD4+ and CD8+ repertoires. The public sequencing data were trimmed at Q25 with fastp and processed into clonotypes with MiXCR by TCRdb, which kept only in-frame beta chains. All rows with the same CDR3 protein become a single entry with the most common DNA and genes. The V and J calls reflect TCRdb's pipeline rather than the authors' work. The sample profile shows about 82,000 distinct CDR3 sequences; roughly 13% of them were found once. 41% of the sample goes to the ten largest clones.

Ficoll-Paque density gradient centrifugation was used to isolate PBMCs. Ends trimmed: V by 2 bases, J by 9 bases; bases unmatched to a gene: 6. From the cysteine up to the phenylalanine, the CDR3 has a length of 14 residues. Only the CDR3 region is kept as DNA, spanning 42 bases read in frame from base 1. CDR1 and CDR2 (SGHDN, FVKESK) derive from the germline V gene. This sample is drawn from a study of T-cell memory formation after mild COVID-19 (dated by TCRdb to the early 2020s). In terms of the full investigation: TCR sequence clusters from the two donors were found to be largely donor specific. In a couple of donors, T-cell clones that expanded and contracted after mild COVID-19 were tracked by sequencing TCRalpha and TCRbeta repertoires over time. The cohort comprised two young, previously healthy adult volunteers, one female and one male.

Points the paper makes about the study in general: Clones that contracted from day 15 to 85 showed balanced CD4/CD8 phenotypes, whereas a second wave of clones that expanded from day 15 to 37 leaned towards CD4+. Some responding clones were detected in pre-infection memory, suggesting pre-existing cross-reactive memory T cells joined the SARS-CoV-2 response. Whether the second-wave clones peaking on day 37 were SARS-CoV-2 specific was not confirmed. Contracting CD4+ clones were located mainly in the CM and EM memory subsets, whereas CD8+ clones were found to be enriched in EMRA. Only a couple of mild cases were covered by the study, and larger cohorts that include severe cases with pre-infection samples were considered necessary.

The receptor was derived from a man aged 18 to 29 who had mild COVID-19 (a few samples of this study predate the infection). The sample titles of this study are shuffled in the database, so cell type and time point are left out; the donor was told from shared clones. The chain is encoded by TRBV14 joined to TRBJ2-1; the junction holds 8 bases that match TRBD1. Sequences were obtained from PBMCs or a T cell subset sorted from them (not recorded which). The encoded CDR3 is CASSQWTGRSEQFF. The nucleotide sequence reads TGTGCCAGCAGCCAATGGACAGGGAGGAGTGAGCAGTTCTTC.